The rows below give T cell receptor beta chains drawn from one sample of a study of graft-versus-host responses after intestinal transplantation. The antigens for these receptors are not known. Data came from immunoSEQ multiplex PCR; TCRdb stores just in-frame clones and leaves some out. The profile shows about 88,000 clones, 90% of them singletons. The input for sequencing was unstimulated CD4+ T cells sorted from spleen or lymph node cells, taken before intestinal transplant. The origin of the receptors is a human donor who received an intestinal transplant. The CDR3 runs from the conserved cysteine through the conserved F or W. Each record gives: clone size, V gene, D gene, J gene, CDR3 DNA, CDR3 protein. D genes are given only for firm matches. Size is stated for part of the rows, as once, few or many counts, or as a class when the clone is expanded.

size: .
V: TRBV5-1
D: .
J: TRBJ2-7
DNA: TGCGCCAGCAGCTTGGAGGCCGTCGGGGAGTCCGAGCAGTACTTC
CDR3: CASSLEAVGESEQYF

size: .
V: TRBV13
D: TRBD1
J: TRBJ1-1
DNA: TGTGCCAGCAGCCGTCCCGGGACAGGGAGGACCGCTGAAGCTTTCTTT
CDR3: CASSRPGTGRTAEAFF

size: .
V: TRBV29-1
D: .
J: TRBJ1-2
DNA: TGCAGCACCCCCGACCGAGCGACCTATGGCTACACCTTC
CDR3: CSTPDRATYGYTF

size: .
V: TRBV7-8
D: .
J: TRBJ1-2
DNA: TGTGCCAGCAGCTTAGGATGGGGCGCGGACTATGGCTACACCTTC
CDR3: CASSLGWGADYGYTF

size: .
V: TRBV9
D: .
J: TRBJ2-3
DNA: TGTGCCAGCAGCGTAGAGTCTGGGAGGATCACAGATACGCAGTATTTT
CDR3: CASSVESGRITDTQYF

size: once
V: TRBV7-9
D: .
J: TRBJ2-1
DNA: TGTGCCAGCAGCCATAGTCCGTTTGGCGGGTCCTACAATGAGCAGTTCTTC
CDR3: CASSHSPFGGSYNEQFF

size: .
V: TRBV2
D: .
J: TRBJ2-6
DNA: TGTGCCAGCAGTGTCGGGGGCTCTGGGGCCAACGTCCTGACTTTC
CDR3: CASSVGGSGANVLTF

size: .
V: TRBV15
D: .
J: TRBJ1-1
DNA: TGTGCCACCAGCCGGACCGGGGGGACTGAAGCTTTCTTT
CDR3: CATSRTGGTEAFF

size: .
V: TRBV4-1
D: TRBD1
J: TRBJ2-7
DNA: TGCGCCAGCAGCCAACCCAACAGGGGAAACTACGAGCAGTACTTC
CDR3: CASSQPNRGNYEQYF

size: .
V: TRBV6-5
D: .
J: TRBJ1-6
DNA: TGTGCCAGCCGAGAGGCAGGGTCCAGGAATTCACCCCTCCACTTT
CDR3: CASREAGSRNSPLHF

size: .
V: TRBV23-1
D: TRBD1
J: TRBJ1-6
DNA: TGCGCCAGCAACCGACAGGGAAGCTCCTATAATTCACCCCTCCACTTT
CDR3: CASNRQGSSYNSPLHF

size: .
V: TRBV18
D: TRBD1
J: TRBJ1-5
DNA: TGTGCCAGCTCACCGGGACAGGGGTTGGGTAGCAATCAGCCCCAGCATTTT
CDR3: CASSPGQGLGSNQPQHF

size: .
V: TRBV7-6
D: .
J: TRBJ1-1
DNA: TGTGCCAGCAGCTTAGCCCCTCGGGGTACTGAAGCTTTCTTT
CDR3: CASSLAPRGTEAFF

size: .
V: TRBV2
D: .
J: TRBJ1-2
DNA: TGTGCCAGCAGTGAAAGATGGGGGGTGGGTGGCTACACCTTC
CDR3: CASSERWGVGGYTF

size: .
V: TRBV5-1
D: TRBD2
J: TRBJ2-7
DNA: TGCGCCAGCAGCTACGGACTAGCGGGGACCTACGAGCAGTACTTC
CDR3: CASSYGLAGTYEQYF

size: once
V: TRBV9
D: TRBD2
J: TRBJ2-3
DNA: TGTGCCAGCAGAGGACTAGTGGCAGATACGCAGTATTTT
CDR3: CASRGLVADTQYF

size: .
V: TRBV6-5
D: TRBD1
J: TRBJ2-7
DNA: TGTGCCAGCAGTGCCCACAGGGGGCCAGGCGAGCAGTACTTC
CDR3: CASSAHRGPGEQYF

size: .
V: TRBV7-3
D: TRBD2
J: TRBJ2-1
DNA: TGTGCCAGCAAACTAGCGGGGGGGTACAATGAGCAGTTCTTC
CDR3: CASKLAGGYNEQFF

size: .
V: TRBV6-5
D: .
J: TRBJ1-6
DNA: TGTGCCAGCAGTTACTATTCCGGGGAGGAATACCCCCTCCACTTT
CDR3: CASSYYSGEEYPLHF

size: .
V: TRBV18
D: .
J: TRBJ1-4
DNA: TGTGCCAGCTCACCACCGTTGGGGGGGCGCGAAAAACTGTTTTTT
CDR3: CASSPPLGGREKLFF